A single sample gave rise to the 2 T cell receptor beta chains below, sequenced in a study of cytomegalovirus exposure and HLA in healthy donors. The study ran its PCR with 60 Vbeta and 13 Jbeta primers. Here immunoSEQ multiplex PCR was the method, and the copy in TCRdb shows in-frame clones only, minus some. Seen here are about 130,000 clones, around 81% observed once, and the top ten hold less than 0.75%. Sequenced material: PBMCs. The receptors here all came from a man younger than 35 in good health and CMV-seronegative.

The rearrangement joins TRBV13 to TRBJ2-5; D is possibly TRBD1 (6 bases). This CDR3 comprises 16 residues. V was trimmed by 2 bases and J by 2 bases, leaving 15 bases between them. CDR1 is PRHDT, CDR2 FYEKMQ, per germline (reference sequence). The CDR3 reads CASSLMDRHIQETQYF. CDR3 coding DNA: TGTGCCAGCAGCTTAATGGACAGACATATACAAGAGACCCAGTACTTC.

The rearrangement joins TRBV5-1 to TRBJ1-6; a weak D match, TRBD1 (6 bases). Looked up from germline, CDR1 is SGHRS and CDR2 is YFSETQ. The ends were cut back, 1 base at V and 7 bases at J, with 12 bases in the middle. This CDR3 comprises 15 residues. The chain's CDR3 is CASSLSGVSNSPLHF. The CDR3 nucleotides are TGCGCCAGCAGCTTGTCAGGGGTTTCAAATTCACCCCTCCACTTT.